This note documents a single T cell receptor (beta chain) sequence. Its antigen target is currently unknown. Base quality data are lacking; no much larger clone is found one base away. Using the deep immunoSEQ assay, TCR CDR3 regions were amplified from genomic DNA by multiplex PCR. Extracted genomic DNA from each cell subset was spread evenly across all wells of several immunoSEQ 96-well plates, with each plate serving as a replicate. For sorted subsets, 200 to 250 ng genomic DNA, equal to 30,000 to 35,000 T cell genomes, was loaded into each replicate PCR. Purified libraries were quantified with a Qubit 3.0 fluorometer, sized on a Bioanalyzer 2100, and re-quantified with the KAPA Library Quantification kit. A separate single-read 150-cycle Illumina NextSeq 550 flow cell was used to sequence each immunoSEQ 96-well plate. From the authors' description of their analysis: Because the immunoSEQ output included only junctional sequences and no quality scores, the filtering could not be the same as the filtering used for full-length reads. To assign V/J genes and CDR3, sequences were annotated using PyIR, a Python wrapper for IgBLAST v1.9, with IMGT germline references. Reads were filtered out if the reads had weak V/J assignments (E-value above 1e-6), no CDR3, stop codons, out-of-frame junctions, or ambiguous translated residues. V3J clonotypes were defined as sequences sharing an identical inferred V gene, J gene, and CDR3 amino acid sequence. The percentage overlap between two repertoires was calculated by dividing the number of shared unique clonotypes by the size of the smaller repertoire. Richness of each repertoire was evaluated using RTK rarefaction, the Chao1 estimator, and Recon v2.1 estimates of unobserved clonotypes. OLGA was used to compute generation probabilities for all TCRbeta clonotypes that the gDNA method yielded from a handful of donors. The immuneACCESS repertoire file appears here via TCRdb, limited to in-frame rearrangements. These files lack a portion of the clones; in checked studies, under half of the deficit traces to unresolved V genes, and the cause of the others is not known. That table supplies the V and J calls and clone size; D and trimming were determined from the DNA. The sample records about 1.5 million clones, under 99% of which are singletons. The leading ten clones occupy 0.45% of the sample.

The data were obtained in a study of shared clonotypes between healthy human individuals (dated by TCRdb to the early 2020s). For context, the study as a whole: A couple of women and three men aged 18 to 49 years were included in the cohort. Each donor's leukapheresis produced roughly between about 0.8 and 10 billion PBMCs. To estimate repertoire size and how much clonotypes are shared between individuals, the study performed deep sequencing of blood TCR repertoires from 4 to 6 healthy adults. For each donor, three plates each were used for CD4 naive and CD4 memory, two plates were used for CD8 naive, and one plate was used for CD8 memory. To increase sequencing depth and limit assay-specific biases, different laboratories used diverse techniques to prepare libraries and sequence TCR repertoires. The paper's findings and limits, for the study overall: Pairwise subsampling led to the expectation that sequencing depth would affect the degree of clonotype sharing among donors. Sharing across a few donors was observed for approximately 5% of naive CD4, about 3.2% of naive CD8, over 2% of memory CD4, and less than 0.45% of memory CD8 clonotypes. Estimated clonotype richness was generally larger for naive than for memory subsets. Compared with non-shared clonotypes, clonotypes shared by all four sorted-subset donors had higher generation probabilities. Rarefaction of sorted-subset datasets indicated incomplete sequencing despite the large sequencing depth. Sampling was restricted to blood, and TCR repertoires in tissues likely differ from the TCR repertoires found in blood. The small number of donors limited the genetic and exposure-history diversity represented.

The donors were healthy, HIV-negative adults with no recently reported acute infections or vaccinations. Every donor was a Caucasian adult living in Nashville, Tennessee, USA. CD4+ T cells were enriched by magnetic negative selection; naive cells were then positively selected on CD45RA, and the negative fraction formed the memory subset. After blood collection by leukapheresis, PBMCs were isolated using Ficoll-Histopaque density gradient centrifugation and then cryopreserved in the vapor phase of liquid nitrogen. Analytical flow cytometry was used to check the purity and quantity of each magnetically sorted T cell population. Each sorted fraction had its genomic DNA isolated and then quantified by UV absorbance on a Nanodrop 2000c. V lost 5 bases and J lost 0 bases, and the count of bases not matched to a germline gene is 10. From the cysteine up to the phenylalanine, the CDR3 has a length of 17 residues. The CDR3 DNA has 51 bases and is translated from base 1. Reading the germline V gene (reference sequence) gives CDR1 MNHEY and CDR2 SMNVEV.

The TCR sequence derives from a man between 25 and 39 years old in good health. The sequencing sample was made of naive CD4+ T cells sorted from blood. The intended sense of this specimen's cell subset or site label: CD45RA+ positively selected. The rearrangement joined TRBV27 to TRBJ1-5, and TRBD1 matches 7 of the central bases. The nucleotide sequence reads as follows: TGTGCCAGCAGTGGAATCGGGGACAGTCTTAGCAATCAGCCCCAGCATTTT. The translation is CASSGIGDSLSNQPQHF.